This T cell receptor beta chain was captured in a study of T cell repertoires in cytomegalovirus infection. As for the study in general: Indicated by public TCR beta signatures were CMV infection and matching HLA type. Findings and caveats of the study: Public TCR beta family frequency separated CMV-and-HLA carriers, including in an independent cohort. Dominating the ex vivo response were TCR beta clonotypes that were CMV-specific and HLA-C-restricted.

Comment on this clonotype: What it binds is not known.

Trimming removed 5 bases from V and 10 bases from J, with 18 bases in between. The germline V gene encodes CDR1 DFQATT and CDR2 SNEGSKA (reference sequence). The CDR3 is 14 residues long. TCRdb reanalysed the reads using MiXCR and keeps one entry per CDR3 protein. The sample has about 180,000 distinct CDR3 sequences, about a sixth seen once; the top ten hold roughly a quarter. Sequencing used CD8+ T cells from PBMCs. V usage is TRBV20-1 and J usage is TRBJ1-6; maybe TRBD1 (5 bases). The clonotype originates from a human donor in good health (CMV status not recorded). Some clones in this sample may be carry-over from other donors' samples. The CDR3 bases are TGCAGTGCTTTCGGGGCAGGCGTTGGATCACCCCTCCACTTT. It encodes CSAFGAGVGSPLHF.